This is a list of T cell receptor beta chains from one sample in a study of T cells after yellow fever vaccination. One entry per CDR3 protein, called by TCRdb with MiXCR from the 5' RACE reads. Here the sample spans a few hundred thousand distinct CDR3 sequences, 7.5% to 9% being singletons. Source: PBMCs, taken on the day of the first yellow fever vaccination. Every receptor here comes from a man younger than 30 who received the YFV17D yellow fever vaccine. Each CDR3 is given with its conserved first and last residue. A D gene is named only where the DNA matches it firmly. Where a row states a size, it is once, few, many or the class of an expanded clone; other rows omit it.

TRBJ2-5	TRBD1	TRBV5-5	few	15	CASSLVGQGHETQYF	TGTGCCAGCAGCTTGGTGGGACAGGGACACGAGACCCAGTACTTC
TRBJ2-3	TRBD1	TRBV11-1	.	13	CASSRDREDTQYF	TGTGCCAGCAGCCGCGACAGGGAAGATACGCAGTATTTT
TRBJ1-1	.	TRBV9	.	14	CASSVEGWGTEAFF	TGTGCCAGCAGCGTAGAAGGGTGGGGCACTGAAGCTTTCTTT
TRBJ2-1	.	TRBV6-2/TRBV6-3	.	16	CASSQTRPREVNEQFF	TGTGCCAGCAGCCAGACCCGCCCCAGGGAGGTTAATGAGCAGTTCTTC
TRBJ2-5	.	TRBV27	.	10	CASGLETQYF	TGTGCCAGCGGTCTAGAGACCCAGTACTTC
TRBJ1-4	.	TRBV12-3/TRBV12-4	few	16	CASTSGRRGWNEKLFF	TGTGCCAGCACCTCCGGGAGGCGGGGGTGGAATGAAAAACTGTTTTTT
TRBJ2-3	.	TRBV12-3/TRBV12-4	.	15	CASGGAGLYTDTQYF	TGTGCCAGCGGGGGGGCAGGTCTCTACACAGATACGCAGTATTTT
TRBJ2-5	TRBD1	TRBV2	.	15	CASSEGPGGEETQYF	TGTGCCAGCAGTGAAGGTCCAGGGGGCGAGGAGACCCAGTACTTC
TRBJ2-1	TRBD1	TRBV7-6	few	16	CASSLADRGSYNEQFF	TGTGCCAGCAGCTTAGCGGACAGGGGAAGCTACAATGAGCAGTTCTTC
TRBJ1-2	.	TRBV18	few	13	CASSPERDYGYTF	TGTGCCAGCTCACCTGAACGGGATTATGGCTACACCTTC
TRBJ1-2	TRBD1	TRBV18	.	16	CASSPIDRGANYGYTF	TGTGCCAGCTCACCTATTGACAGGGGCGCTAACTATGGCTACACCTTC
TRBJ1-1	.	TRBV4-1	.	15	CASSPSGGGGREAFF	TGCGCCAGCAGCCCCTCGGGGGGTGGAGGCCGGGAAGCTTTCTTT
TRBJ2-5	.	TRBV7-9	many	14	CASSPGGVPETQYF	TGTGCCAGCAGCCCCGGAGGGGTTCCGGAGACCCAGTACTTC
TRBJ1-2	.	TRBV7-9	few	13	CASSTTYNYGYTF	TGTGCCAGCAGCACCACATATAACTATGGCTACACCTTC
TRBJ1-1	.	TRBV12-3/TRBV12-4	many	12	CASSLNGGVAFF	TGTGCCAGCAGTCTTAATGGGGGTGTTGCTTTCTTT
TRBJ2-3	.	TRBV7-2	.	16	CASSLAGGGGRLTQYF	TGTGCCAGCAGCTTAGCGGGAGGGGGGGGCCGTCTCACGCAGTATTTT
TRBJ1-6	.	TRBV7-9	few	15	CASRSISPYYSPLHF	TGTGCCAGCAGATCTATAAGCCCGTACTATTCACCCCTCCACTTT
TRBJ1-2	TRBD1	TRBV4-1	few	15	CASSHHRGLADGYTF	TGCGCCAGCAGCCATCACAGGGGGCTCGCAGATGGCTACACCTTC
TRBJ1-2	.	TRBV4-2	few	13	CASSPLGAVGYTF	TGTGCCAGCAGCCCCCTCGGGGCCGTCGGCTACACCTTC
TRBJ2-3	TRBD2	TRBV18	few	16	CASSPWTGGSTDTQYF	TGTGCCAGCTCACCATGGACGGGGGGATCCACAGATACGCAGTATTTT
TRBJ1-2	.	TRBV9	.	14	CASSGTGRVYGYTF	TGTGCCAGCAGCGGCACTGGACGGGTTTATGGCTACACCTTC
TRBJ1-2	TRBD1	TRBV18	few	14	CASSPQDRGYGYTF	TGTGCCAGCTCACCACAAGACAGGGGCTATGGCTACACCTTC
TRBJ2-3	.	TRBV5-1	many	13	CASSLDGSDTQYF	TGCGCCAGCAGCTTGGACGGGTCGGATACGCAGTATTTT
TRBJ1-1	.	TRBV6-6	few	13	CASSPDEGIDVFF	TGTGCCAGCAGTCCCGACGAAGGAATTGATGTCTTCTTT
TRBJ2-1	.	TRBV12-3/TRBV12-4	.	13	CASTPSAYNEQFF	TGTGCCAGCACCCCGTCGGCCTACAATGAGCAGTTCTTC
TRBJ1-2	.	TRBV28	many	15	CASSSGAQGSFGYTF	TGTGCCAGCAGTTCAGGCGCCCAGGGTTCCTTTGGCTACACCTTC
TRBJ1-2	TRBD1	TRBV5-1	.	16	CASSLAVGQDNYGYTF	TGCGCCAGCAGCTTGGCCGTGGGACAGGATAACTATGGCTACACCTTC
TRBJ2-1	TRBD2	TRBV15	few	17	CATSSFTSGGAYNEQFF	TGTGCCACCAGCAGTTTTACTAGCGGGGGGGCCTACAATGAGCAGTTCTTC
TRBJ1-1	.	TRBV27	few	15	CASSLFRGRGTEAFF	TGTGCCAGCAGTTTATTCCGGGGTCGAGGTACTGAAGCTTTCTTT
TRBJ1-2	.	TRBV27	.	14	CASSLSYLPYGYTF	TGTGCCAGCAGTTTATCTTATCTTCCCTATGGCTACACCTTC
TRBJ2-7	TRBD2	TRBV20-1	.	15	CSASPLAGAAYEQYF	TGCAGTGCTAGTCCCCTAGCGGGGGCTGCATACGAGCAGTACTTC
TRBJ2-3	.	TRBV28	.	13	CASSSSETDTQYF	TGTGCCAGCAGTTCATCCGAGACAGATACGCAGTATTTT
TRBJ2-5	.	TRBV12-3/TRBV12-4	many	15	CASSLRSGYQETQYF	TGTGCCAGCAGTTTAAGGTCAGGGTACCAAGAGACCCAGTACTTC
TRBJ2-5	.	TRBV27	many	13	CASTGGRGETQYF	TGTGCCAGCACCGGGGGCAGGGGAGAGACCCAGTACTTC
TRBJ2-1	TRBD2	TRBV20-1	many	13	CSASLAGAMEQFF	TGCAGTGCGTCTCTAGCGGGGGCCATGGAGCAGTTCTTC
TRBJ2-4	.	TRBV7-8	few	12	CASSFSGYIQYF	TGTGCCAGCAGCTTCAGTGGTTACATTCAGTACTTC
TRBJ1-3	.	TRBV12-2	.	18	CASRCHRGKGGTGNTIYF	TGTGCAAGTCGCTGCCACAGGGGGAAAGGGGGCACAGGAAACACCATATATTTT
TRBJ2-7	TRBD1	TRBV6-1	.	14	CASSKGQGLYEQYF	TGTGCCAGCAGTAAGGGACAGGGGTTGTACGAGCAGTACTTC
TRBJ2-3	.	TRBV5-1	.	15	CASSLEPRGSDTQYF	TGCGCCAGCAGCTTGGAGCCCCGGGGGTCAGATACGCAGTATTTT
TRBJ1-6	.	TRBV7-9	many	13	CASSLQGNTPLHF	TGTGCCAGCAGCTTACAGGGGAATACACCCCTCCACTTT
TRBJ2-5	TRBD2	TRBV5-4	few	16	CASTKRSSGDQETQYF	TGTGCCAGCACCAAAAGGTCTAGCGGGGACCAAGAGACCCAGTACTTC
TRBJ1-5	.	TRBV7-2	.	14	CASSPEGSNQPQHF	TGTGCCAGCAGCCCTGAGGGGAGCAATCAGCCCCAGCATTTT
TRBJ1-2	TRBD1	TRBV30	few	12	CAWSVTPGTAAF	TGTGCCTGGAGTGTTACCCCTGGGACAGCTGCCTTC
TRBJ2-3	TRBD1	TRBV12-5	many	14	CASGSRTGADTQYF	TGTGCTAGTGGTTCGCGGACAGGGGCAGATACGCAGTATTTT
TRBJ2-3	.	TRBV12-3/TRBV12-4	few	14	CASSFSQEGDTQYF	TGTGCCAGCAGTTTCAGCCAGGAAGGAGATACGCAGTATTTT
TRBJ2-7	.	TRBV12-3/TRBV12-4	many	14	CASTVAGEFYEQYF	TGTGCCAGCACGGTTGCAGGGGAATTCTACGAGCAGTACTTC
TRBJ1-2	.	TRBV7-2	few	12	CASSLANYGYTF	TGTGCCAGCAGCTTAGCTAACTATGGCTACACCTTC
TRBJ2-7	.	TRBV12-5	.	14	CASALTGNENEQYF	TGTGCTAGTGCCCTCACAGGGAACGAGAACGAGCAGTACTTC
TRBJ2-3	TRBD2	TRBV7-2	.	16	CATSQRGVAGQDTQYF	TGTGCCACCTCCCAAAGGGGGGTAGCGGGGCAAGATACGCAGTATTTT
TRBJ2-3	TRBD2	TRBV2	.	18	CTCTSLFRGLAPADTQYF	TGTACCTGCACCTCCCTATTCAGGGGACTAGCCCCTGCTGATACGCAGTATTTT
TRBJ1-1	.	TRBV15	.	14	CATSRSGGNTEAFF	TGTGCCACCAGCAGATCCGGAGGGAACACTGAAGCTTTCTTT
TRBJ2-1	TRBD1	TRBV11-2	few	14	CASSSPGTDNEQFF	TGTGCCAGCAGCTCCCCGGGGACAGACAATGAGCAGTTCTTC
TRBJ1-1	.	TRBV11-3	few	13	CASSVEVGDEAFF	TGTGCCAGCAGCGTAGAGGTTGGGGATGAAGCTTTCTTT